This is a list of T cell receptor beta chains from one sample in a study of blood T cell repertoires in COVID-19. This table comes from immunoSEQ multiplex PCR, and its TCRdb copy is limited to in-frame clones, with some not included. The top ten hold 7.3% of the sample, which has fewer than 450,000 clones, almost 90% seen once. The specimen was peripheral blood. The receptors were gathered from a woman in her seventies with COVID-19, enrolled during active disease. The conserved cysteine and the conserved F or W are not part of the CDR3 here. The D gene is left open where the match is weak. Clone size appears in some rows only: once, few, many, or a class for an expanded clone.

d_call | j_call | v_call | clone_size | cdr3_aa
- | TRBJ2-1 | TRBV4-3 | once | ASSQRSSYNEQF
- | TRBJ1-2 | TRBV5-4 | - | ASSLVGEGGYT
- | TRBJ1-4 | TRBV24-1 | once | ATSATSDSMEEKLF
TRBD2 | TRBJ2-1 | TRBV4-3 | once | ASSPLKGGADEQF
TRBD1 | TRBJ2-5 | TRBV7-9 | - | ASSLTQGLEETQY
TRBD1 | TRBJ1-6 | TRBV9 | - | ASSIRDRGENSPLH
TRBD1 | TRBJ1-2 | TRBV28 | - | ASRHSRTGPKRGYT
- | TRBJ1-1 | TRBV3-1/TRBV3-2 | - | ASSPLLPGEAEAF
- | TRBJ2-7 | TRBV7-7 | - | ASSPPAGALPYEQY
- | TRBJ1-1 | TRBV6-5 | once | ASSITRNTEAF
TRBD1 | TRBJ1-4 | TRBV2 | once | ASRPRTGGDEKLF
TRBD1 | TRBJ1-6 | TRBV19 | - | ASTLEGADNSPLH
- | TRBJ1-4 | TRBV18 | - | ASSPGLANEKLF
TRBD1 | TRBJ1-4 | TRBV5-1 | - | ASSLGQGVNEKLF
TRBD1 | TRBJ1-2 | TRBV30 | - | AWSDRGNNYGYT
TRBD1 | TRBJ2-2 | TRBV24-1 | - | ATTLRDRENTGELF
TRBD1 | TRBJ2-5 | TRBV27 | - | ASSLWGTGGRQTQY
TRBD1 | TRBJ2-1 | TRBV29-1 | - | SVDPGQGVYNEQF
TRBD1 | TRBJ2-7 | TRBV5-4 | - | ASSLRTGEQY
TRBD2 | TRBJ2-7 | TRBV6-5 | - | ASSSPGGEQY
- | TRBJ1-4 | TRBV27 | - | ASSSGGDPEKLF
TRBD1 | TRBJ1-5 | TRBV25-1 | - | ASSPGGRGNQPQH
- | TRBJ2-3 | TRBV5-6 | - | ASSSSDTQY
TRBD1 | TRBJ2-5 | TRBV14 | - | ASSQAGGALETQY
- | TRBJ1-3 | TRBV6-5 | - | ASRPDGGDRNTIY
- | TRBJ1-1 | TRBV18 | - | ASSPSAGVNTEAF
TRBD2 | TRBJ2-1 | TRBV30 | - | AWTFRTSGGGNEQF
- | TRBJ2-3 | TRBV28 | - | ASIPGFRPGTQY
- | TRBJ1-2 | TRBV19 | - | ASSISPPTGGYT
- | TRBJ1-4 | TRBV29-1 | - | SVLGSGGEKLF
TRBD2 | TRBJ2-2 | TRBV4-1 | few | ASSQVTQRGSSGELF
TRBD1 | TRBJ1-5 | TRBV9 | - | ASSVEQQGEIHQPQH
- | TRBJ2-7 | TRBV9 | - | ASSVGGSYEQY